This T cell receptor (beta chain) was captured by sequencing in a study of cytomegalovirus exposure and HLA in healthy donors. Study at large: Around 85 million unique TCR sequences came from HLA-typed donors in an early release. Study outcomes and limitations: Researchers catalogued about 150 TCR beta chains as cytomegalovirus-associated.

Comment on this clone: Its cognate antigen is unknown.

Trimming shortened V by 3 bases and J by 4 bases, and 12 bases separated the two germline ends. This CDR3 has 14 residues. Germline values: CDR1 SGHTA, CDR2 FQGNSA. The PCR had 60 Vbeta and 13 Jbeta primers. The data were produced by immunoSEQ multiplex PCR, yet TCRdb's version contains in-frame clones alone and is incomplete. The sample has about 130,000 clones, about 82% seen once; the top ten hold approximately 1.1%. Sequenced material: PBMCs. The source of this sequence is a boy between 5 and 17 years old in good health and CMV-seronegative. The V gene is TRBV7-2, the J gene TRBJ1-1, with a weak D call TRBD1 (5 bases). In DNA form, the CDR3 reads TGTGCCAGCAGCTTTCGGCAGGGCGGCACTGAAGCTTTCTTT. As protein: CASSFRQGGTEAFF.